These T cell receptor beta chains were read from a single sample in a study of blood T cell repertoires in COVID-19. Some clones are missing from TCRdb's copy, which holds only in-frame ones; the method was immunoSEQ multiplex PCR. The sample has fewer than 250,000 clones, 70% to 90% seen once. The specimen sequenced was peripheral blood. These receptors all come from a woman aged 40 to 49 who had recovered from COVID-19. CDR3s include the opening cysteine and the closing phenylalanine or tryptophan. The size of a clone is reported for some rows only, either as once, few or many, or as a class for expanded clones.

CAWTEGTGGPYNEQFF | TRBV30 | NA
CASSELAGGSDTQYF | TRBV6-1 | once
CASSMDSYGYTF | TRBV19 | NA
CAWSFPDRDSILSTF | TRBV30 | NA
CAWSVRGGVNTEAFF | TRBV30 | NA
CASSLSTGGTEAFF | TRBV27 | NA
CASSLGRQTNTDTQYF | TRBV5-1 | NA
CASSFFRSSVPSYNEQFF | TRBV5-4 | NA
CASSTIRRGDQPQHF | TRBV28 | NA
CASSQEAVYSNQPQHF | TRBV4-2 | NA
CASSKSSGSFYNEQFF | TRBV4-2 | NA
CASSLAQGHNEQFF | TRBV27 | NA
CAWTETSSYNEQFF | TRBV30 | NA
CASSIDPRLRTGSYGYTF | TRBV19 | NA
CASSRTLATNEKLFF | TRBV11-1 | NA
CASSRQNSNQPQHF | TRBV19 | NA
CASSPNRSSYNSPLHF | TRBV5-1 | few
CAWNPSPGANVLTF | TRBV30 | NA
CASSSGGNEQFF | TRBV12-3/TRBV12-4 | NA
CASSIGDDYGEAFF | TRBV19 | NA
CASSYMERDQPQHF | TRBV6-6 | NA
CASSLFEGSYNEQFF | TRBV27 | NA
CASRRGTGNTIYF | TRBV19 | NA
CASSPANTGELFF | TRBV12-3/TRBV12-4 | NA
CASSSTRAATNEKLFF | TRBV18 | NA
CASSKMGTAGYTF | TRBV7-2 | NA
CASSPPLSTSENNEQFF | TRBV11-3 | once
CASSPVFGMTHLEQYF | TRBV5-1 | few
CASSQHPMGRSGNTIYF | TRBV5-1 | NA
CATTVPGGMNSPLHF | TRBV24-1 | NA
CSSKRGMGETQYF | TRBV29-1 | NA
CASSLGKKGGAFF | TRBV7-8 | NA
CASSLGTSGGNEQFF | TRBV28 | few
CASQRRFTNQPQHF | TRBV21-1 | NA
CASSRGVNEQFF | TRBV9 | NA
CASSLSGGGNIQYF | TRBV28 | NA
CASSVARGGGYGYTF | TRBV9 | once
CASRNRVLSNEQFF | TRBV7-8 | NA
CASSPPPAGGWYGELFF | TRBV3-1/TRBV3-2 | NA
CASRPWDSYNSPLHF | TRBV27 | few
CASSLAGQGAGETQYF | TRBV5-1 | NA
CASSTGTGNSPLHF | TRBV27 | NA
CASNPSGRAVGEFF | TRBV7-9 | NA
CASRSTSGRHNEQFF | TRBV2 | NA
CSASDGNQPQHF | TRBV20-1 | NA
CASNSDRVQDEQFF | TRBV14 | many
CASSLGAPNTGELFF | TRBV5-1 | once
CASSPTQGSGANVLTF | TRBV2 | few
CAWKRQGAYEQYF | TRBV30 | NA
CASTLSGSYEQYF | TRBV28 | NA
CASSERRTSGVTDTQYF | TRBV14 | NA
CASSAGGLGNGYTF | TRBV27 | NA
CASRQTSGFSYEQYF | TRBV6-5 | NA
CASRGRGGNYGYTF | TRBV19 | NA
CASSQMDTPNYGYTF | TRBV4-1 | NA
CATSRDWDRSNQPQHF | TRBV15 | NA
CASSLSLAVTGELFF | TRBV27 | NA
CASSQEGQGMGTGANVLTF | TRBV4-3 | NA